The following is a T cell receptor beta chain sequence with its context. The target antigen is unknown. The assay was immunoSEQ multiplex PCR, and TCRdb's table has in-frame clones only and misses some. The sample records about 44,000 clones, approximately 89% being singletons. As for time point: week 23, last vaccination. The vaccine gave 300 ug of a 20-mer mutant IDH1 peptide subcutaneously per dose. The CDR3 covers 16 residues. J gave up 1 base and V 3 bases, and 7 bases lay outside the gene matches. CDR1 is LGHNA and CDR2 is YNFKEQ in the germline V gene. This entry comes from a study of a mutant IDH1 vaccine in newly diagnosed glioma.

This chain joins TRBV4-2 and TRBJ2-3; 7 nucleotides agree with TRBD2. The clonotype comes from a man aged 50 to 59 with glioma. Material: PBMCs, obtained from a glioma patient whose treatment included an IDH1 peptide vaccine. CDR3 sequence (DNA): TGTGCCAGCAGCCAGTTAGCGGGCACCGGCACAGATACGCAGTATTTT. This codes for CASSQLAGTGTDTQYF.